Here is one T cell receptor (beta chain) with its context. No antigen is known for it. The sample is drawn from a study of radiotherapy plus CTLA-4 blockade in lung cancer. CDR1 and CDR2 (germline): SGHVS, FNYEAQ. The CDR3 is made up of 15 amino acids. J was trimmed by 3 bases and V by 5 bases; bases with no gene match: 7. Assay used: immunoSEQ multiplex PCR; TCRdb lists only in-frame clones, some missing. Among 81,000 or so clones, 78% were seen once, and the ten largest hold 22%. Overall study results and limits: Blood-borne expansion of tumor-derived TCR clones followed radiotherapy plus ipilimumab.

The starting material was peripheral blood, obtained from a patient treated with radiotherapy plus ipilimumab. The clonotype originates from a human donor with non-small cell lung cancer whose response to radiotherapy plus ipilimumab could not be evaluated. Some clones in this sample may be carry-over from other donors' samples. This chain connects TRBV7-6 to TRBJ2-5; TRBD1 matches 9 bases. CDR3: CASSPPGQGEETQYF. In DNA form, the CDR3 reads TGTGCCAGCAGCCCACCGGGACAGGGAGAAGAGACCCAGTACTTC.